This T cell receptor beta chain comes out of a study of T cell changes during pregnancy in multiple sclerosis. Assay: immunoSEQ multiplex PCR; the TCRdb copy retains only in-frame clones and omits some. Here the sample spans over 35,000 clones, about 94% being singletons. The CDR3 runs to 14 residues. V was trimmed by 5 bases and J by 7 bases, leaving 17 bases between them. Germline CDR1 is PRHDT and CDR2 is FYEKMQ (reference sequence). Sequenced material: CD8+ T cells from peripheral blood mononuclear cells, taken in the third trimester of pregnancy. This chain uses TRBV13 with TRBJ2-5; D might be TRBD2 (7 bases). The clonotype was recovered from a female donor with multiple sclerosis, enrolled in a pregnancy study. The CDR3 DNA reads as TGTGCCAGCAGCGATCGCCAGGGAGGGGGGACCCAGTACTTC. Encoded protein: CASSDRQGGGTQYF.